This T cell receptor beta chain was sequenced in a study of shared clonotypes between healthy human individuals. About the study: Participating donors consisted of two women and a few men aged 18 to 49. Study-wide points: Memory subsets generally showed smaller estimated richness than naive subsets did. Sorted-subset samples were not fully sequenced, rarefaction indicated.

The sample holds one count of this clone. The antigen remains undetermined. In the authors' workflow: Filtering differed, since immunoSEQ gave only junction sequences and no quality scores. Only in-frame clones appear in the TCRdb table, and some are missing; sequencing was by immunoSEQ multiplex PCR. The DNA gave D and trimming, while V, J and clone size come from that table. The data show 2 million or so clones, about 95% seen once. The naive CD8 population came from CD45RO-negative cells selected for CCR7, without terminally differentiated effector memory CD45RA+ cells. The sequenced sample was naive CD8+ T cells sorted from blood. The receptor comes from a young man in good health.

For the CDR3, the DNA is TGTGCCAGCAGCTTAGGCGGGGAGGGCCAAGAGACCCAGTACTTC. Translating gives CASSLGGEGQETQYF. V gene TRBV7-9 combines with J gene TRBJ2-5; 7 positions agree with TRBD2. V dropped 1 base and J dropped 1; count of bases not matched to a gene: 3. Germline lookup yields CDR1 SEHNR and CDR2 FQNEAQ (reference sequence). The CDR3 contains 15 residues.